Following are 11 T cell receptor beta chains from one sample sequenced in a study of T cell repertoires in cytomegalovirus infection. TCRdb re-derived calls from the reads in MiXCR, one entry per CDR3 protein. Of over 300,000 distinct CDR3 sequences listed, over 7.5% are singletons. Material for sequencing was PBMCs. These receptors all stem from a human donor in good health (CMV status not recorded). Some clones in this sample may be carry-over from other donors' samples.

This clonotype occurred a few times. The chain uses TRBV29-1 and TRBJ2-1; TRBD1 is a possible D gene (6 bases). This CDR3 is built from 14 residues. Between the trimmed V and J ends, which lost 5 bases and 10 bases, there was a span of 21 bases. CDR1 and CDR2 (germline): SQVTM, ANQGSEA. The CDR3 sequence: CSVSPRVGGGEQFF. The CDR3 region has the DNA TGCAGCGTTTCCCCCCGGGTAGGGGGTGGCGAGCAGTTCTTC.

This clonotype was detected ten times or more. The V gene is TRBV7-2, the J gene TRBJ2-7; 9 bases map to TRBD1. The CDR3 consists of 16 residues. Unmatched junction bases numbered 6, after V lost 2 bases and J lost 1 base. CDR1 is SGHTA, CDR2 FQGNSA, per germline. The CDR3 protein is CASSLRSGTGSYEQYF. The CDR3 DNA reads TGTGCCAGCAGCTTAAGGTCCGGGACAGGGTCCTACGAGCAGTACTTC. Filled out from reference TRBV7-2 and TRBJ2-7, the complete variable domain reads GAGVSQSPSNKVTEKGKDVELRCDPISGHTALYWYRQSLGQGLEFLIYFQGNSAPDKSGLPSDRFSAERTGGSVSTLTIQRTQQEDSAVYLCASSLRSGTGSYEQYFGPGTRLTVT.

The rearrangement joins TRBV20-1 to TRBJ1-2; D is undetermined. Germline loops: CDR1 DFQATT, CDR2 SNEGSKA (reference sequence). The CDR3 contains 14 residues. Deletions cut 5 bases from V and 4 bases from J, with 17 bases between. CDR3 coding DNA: TGCAGTGCTTCTTCGGAGGGTTCCAGCTATGGCTACACCTTC. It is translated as CSASSEGSSYGYTF.

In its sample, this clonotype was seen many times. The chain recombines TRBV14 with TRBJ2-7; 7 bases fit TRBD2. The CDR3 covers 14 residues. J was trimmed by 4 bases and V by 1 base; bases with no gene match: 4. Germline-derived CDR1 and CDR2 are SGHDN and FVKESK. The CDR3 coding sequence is TGTGCCAGCAGCCAAGGCGGGAGTCAGTACGAGCAGTACTTC. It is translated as CASSQGGSQYEQYF.

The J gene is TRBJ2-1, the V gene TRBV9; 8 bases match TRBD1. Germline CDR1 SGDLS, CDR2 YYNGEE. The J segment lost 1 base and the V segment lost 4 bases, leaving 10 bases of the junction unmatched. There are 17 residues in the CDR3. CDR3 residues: CASSPHRRTGSYNEQFF. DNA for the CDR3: TGTGCCAGCAGCCCTCATAGAAGGACAGGGTCCTACAATGAGCAGTTCTTC.

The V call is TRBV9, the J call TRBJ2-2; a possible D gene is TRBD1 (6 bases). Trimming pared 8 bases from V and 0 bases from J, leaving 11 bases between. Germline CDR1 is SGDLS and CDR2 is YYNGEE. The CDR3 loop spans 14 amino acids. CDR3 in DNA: TGTGCCAGTCGGACAGATTCGAACACCGGGGAGCTGTTTTTT. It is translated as CASRTDSNTGELFF.

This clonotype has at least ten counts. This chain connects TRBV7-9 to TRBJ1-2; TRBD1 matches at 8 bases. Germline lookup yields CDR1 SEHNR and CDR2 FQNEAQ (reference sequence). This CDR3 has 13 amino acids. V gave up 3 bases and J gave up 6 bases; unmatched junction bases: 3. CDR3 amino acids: CASSLDRVDGYTF. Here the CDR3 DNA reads TGTGCCAGCAGCTTGGACAGGGTGGATGGCTACACCTTC. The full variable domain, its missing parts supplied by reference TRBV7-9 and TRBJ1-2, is DTGVSQNPRHKITKRGQNVTFRCDPISEHNRLYWYRQTLGQGPEFLTYFQNEAQLEKSRLLSDRFSAERPKGSFSTLEIQRTEQGDSAMYLCASSLDRVDGYTFGSGTRLTVV.

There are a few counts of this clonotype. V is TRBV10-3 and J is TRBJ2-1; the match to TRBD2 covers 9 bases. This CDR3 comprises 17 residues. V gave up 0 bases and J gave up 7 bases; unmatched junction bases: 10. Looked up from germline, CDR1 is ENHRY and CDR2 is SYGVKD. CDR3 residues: CAISESRVAGDFNEQFF. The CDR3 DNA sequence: TGTGCCATCAGTGAGTCGAGGGTAGCGGGAGACTTTAATGAGCAGTTCTTC.

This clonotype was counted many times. CDR3 protein: CASSLDGTNQETQYF. DNA of the CDR3: TGTGCCAGCAGCTTAGACGGGACGAATCAAGAGACCCAGTACTTC. The chain is built from TRBV11-2 and TRBJ2-5; D possibly matches TRBD1 or TRBD2 (5 bases each). From germline, CDR1 is SGHAT and CDR2 FQNNGV. V dropped 0 bases and J dropped 2 bases, with 10 bases sitting between them. The CDR3 contains 15 residues.

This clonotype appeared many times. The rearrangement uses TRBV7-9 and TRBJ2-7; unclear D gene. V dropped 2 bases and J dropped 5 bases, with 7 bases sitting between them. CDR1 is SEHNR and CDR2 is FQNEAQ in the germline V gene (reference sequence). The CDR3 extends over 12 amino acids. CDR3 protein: CASSLTSNEQYF. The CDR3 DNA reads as TGTGCCAGCAGCTTAACCAGCAACGAGCAGTACTTC.

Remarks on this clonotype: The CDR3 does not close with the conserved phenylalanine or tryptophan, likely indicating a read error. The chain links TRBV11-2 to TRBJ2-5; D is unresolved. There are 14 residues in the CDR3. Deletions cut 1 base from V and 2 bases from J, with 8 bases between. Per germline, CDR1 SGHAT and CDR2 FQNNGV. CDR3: CASSLATSQETQYY. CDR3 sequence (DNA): TGTGCCAGCAGCTTAGCTACATCTCAAGAGACCCAGTACTAC.